These T cell receptor beta chains were read from a single sample in a study of T cells in Graves' hyperthyroidism and ophthalmopathy. TCRdb itself ran the multiplex PCR reads through MiXCR, one entry per CDR3 protein. Here the sample spans 490,000 or so distinct CDR3 sequences, under 25% being singletons. Specimen: blood. Source of these receptors: a woman between 65 and 79 years old with Graves' ophthalmopathy. The CDR3 runs from the conserved cysteine through the conserved F or W.

TRBJ2-1 TRBV7-3 CASSLRPGTGPGGEQFF
TRBJ1-1 TRBV18 CASSGIQRTEAFF
TRBJ2-1 TRBV28 CASSSTGGLSYNEQFF
TRBJ2-2 TRBV6-1 CASRSSRGLGGELFF
TRBJ2-7 TRBV6-2/TRBV6-3 CASGRTGNHEQYF
TRBJ1-1 TRBV10-3 CAIRQGSVTEAFF
TRBJ2-3 TRBV28 CASSSLRYTQYF
TRBJ1-2 TRBV7-2 CASSLADYGYTF
TRBJ2-7 TRBV5-1 CASSLSNGPGEQYF
TRBJ1-6 TRBV5-6 CASSLTQGNIIPLHF
TRBJ2-5 TRBV28 CASSFGTSRQETQYF
TRBJ1-4 TRBV2 CASSALDLTNEKLFF
TRBJ2-1 TRBV11-2 CASSPSPQRGFYNEQFF
TRBJ2-2 TRBV24-1 CATSITGGTGELFF
TRBJ1-5 TRBV20-1 CSATRTGSYSNQPQHF